This TCR beta chain was observed in a study of human T cells and chemical hapten exposure. This clonotype was detected only a few times. TCRdb called the RACE reads again in MiXCR, with one record for every CDR3 protein. This sample has more than 65,000 distinct CDR3 sequences, with about a tenth found just once. V shed 5 bases, J shed 5 bases, and the junction held 8 bases outside the gene matches. This CDR3 has 13 residues. Germline values: CDR1 DFQATT, CDR2 SNEGSKA (reference sequence). Time point reported: patch test 1, 2 weeks after DPC sensitization. Treatment specified: therapeutic diphenylcyclopropenone sensitization with weekly scalp DPC.

This clonotype originated in a woman between 50 and 59 years old with alopecia areata. Some clones in this sample may be carry-over from other donors' samples. V is TRBV20-1 and J is TRBJ2-7; 8 bases map to TRBD1. The input for sequencing was whole blood, taken in connection with sensitization to the hapten diphenylcyclopropenone (DPC). CDR3 DNA sequence: TGCAGTGCTGGGGGCGACAGGGGCCACGAGCAGTACTTC. Residues: CSAGGDRGHEQYF.